This passage covers 17 T cell receptor beta chains from one sample sequenced in a study of T cells in Graves' hyperthyroidism and ophthalmopathy. RNA transcripts served as the template for amplifying TCR beta CDR3 regions. The HTBI primer set was used in a first-round RT-PCR of the TCR CDR3. Each CDR3 protein is one row after TCRdb ran MiXCR on the multiplex PCR reads. The repertoire holds about 760,000 distinct CDR3 sequences, roughly a third seen once, with roughly 30% in the top ten. The source material was blood. These receptors came from a woman aged 40 to 50 with Graves' hyperthyroidism.

This clonotype was found many times. V gene TRBV5-1 combines with J gene TRBJ2-7; TRBD1 aligns across 10 bases. CDR1 and CDR2 (germline): SGHRS, YFSETQ. CDR3 length: 15 amino acids. V lost 7 bases, J lost 7 bases, and 14 bases stayed unmatched. DNA of the CDR3: TGCGCCAGCCGTTTGACAGGGGGCGCGTTAAAGGAGCAGTACTTC. Translation gives CASRLTGGALKEQYF.

The chain is built from TRBV20-1 and TRBJ2-7; TRBD1 matches at 9 bases. The V gene's germline CDR1 is DFQATT and CDR2 SNEGSKA (reference sequence). The CDR3 contains 14 residues. The V segment lost 5 bases and the J segment 3 bases; nucleotides outside the gene matches: 8. This CDR3 is CSAAGTGNYYEQYF. The CDR3 DNA reads as TGCAGTGCTGCCGGGACAGGGAATTACTACGAGCAGTACTTC.

The V gene is TRBV5-4, the J gene TRBJ2-7, with D hard to call. The CDR3 extends over 15 amino acids. Germline V gene sequence: CDR1 SGHNT, CDR2 YYREEE (reference sequence). Trimming removed 1 base at V and 1 base at J, with 12 bases between. The DNA for the CDR3 is TGTGCCAGCAGCTTGAATTTCGGTGCTTCCTACGAGCAGTACTTC. Protein product: CASSLNFGASYEQYF.

J is TRBJ1-2 and V is TRBV2; no reliable D call. The germline gives CDR1 SNHLY, CDR2 FYNNEI. The CDR3 consists of 10 residues. Trimming took off 4 bases at V and 13 bases at J, with 10 bases between the two ends. CDR3: CASSAGVFTF. CDR3 in DNA: TGTGCCAGCAGTGCCGGGGTTTTCACCTTC.

The V and J genes are TRBV7-9 and TRBJ2-5, with a weak D call TRBD2 (7 bases). The CDR3 runs 15 residues. Trimming cost V 3 bases and J 6 bases, with 17 bases left between them. Per germline, CDR1 SEHNR and CDR2 FQNEAQ (reference sequence). The CDR3 coding sequence is TGTGCCAGCAGCTTTGGGGGGGGGGCCGAAAAGACCCAGTACTTC. Translating gives CASSFGGGAEKTQYF.

This clonotype was seen a handful of times. The chain joins TRBV19 to TRBJ2-5, with unresolved D. CDR1 and CDR2 from the germline V gene are LNHDA and SQIVND (reference sequence). The V end lost 9 bases, the J end lost 0 bases, and 17 bases lay between the germline ends. CDR3 size: 15 residues. The CDR3 spells CASSHTELNQETQYF. The DNA for the CDR3 is TGTGCCAGCTCCCACACCGAACTAAACCAAGAGACCCAGTACTTC.

This clonotype has a count of ten or more. The rearrangement joins TRBV7-9 to TRBJ2-7; 10 bases align to TRBD2. This CDR3 has 13 amino acids. Germline V gives CDR1 SEHNR, CDR2 FQNEAQ (reference sequence). Trimming at V came to 8 bases and at J to 6 bases, leaving 7 bases not matched to a gene. Here the CDR3 reads CASLIAGGPEQYF. The CDR3 DNA reads TGTGCCAGCCTAATAGCGGGGGGACCCGAGCAGTACTTC.

The V gene is TRBV6-1, the J gene TRBJ1-3; D call uncertain. The CDR3 length is 16 residues. V was cut by 5 bases and J by 3 bases, with 17 bases left in between. Germline V lookup: CDR1 MNHNS, CDR2 SASEGT. The DNA of the CDR3 is TGTGCCAGCAGTCTTCCCACCGGACTGTTTGGAAACACCATATATTTT. It yields the protein CASSLPTGLFGNTIYF.

The chain carries TRBV2 and TRBJ1-3, with a possible D match to TRBD1 (6 bases). Germline CDR1 SNHLY, CDR2 FYNNEI. The CDR3 consists of 16 residues. Trimming shortened V by 4 bases and J by 4 bases, and 17 bases separated the two germline ends. The CDR3 is CASSAENRGLGNTIYF. CDR3 sequence (DNA): TGTGCCAGCAGTGCTGAGAACCGGGGGCTCGGAAACACCATATATTTT.

J is TRBJ2-7 and V is TRBV19; TRBD1 might be the D (7 bases). The CDR3 is 17 residues long. Trimming shortened V by 1 base and J by 0 bases, and 16 bases separated the two germline ends. CDR1 is LNHDA and CDR2 is SQIVND in the germline V gene (reference sequence). The CDR3 spells CASSIVGGAGTSYEQYF. The CDR3, as DNA: TGTGCCAGTAGTATAGTAGGGGGCGCGGGAACCTCCTACGAGCAGTACTTC. The entire variable domain, with the rest obtained from reference TRBV19 and TRBJ2-7, is as follows: DGGITQSPKYLFRKEGQNVTLSCEQNLNHDAMYWYRQDPGQGLRLIYYSQIVNDFQKGDIAEGYSVSREKKESFPLTVTSAQKNPTAFYLCASSIVGGAGTSYEQYFGPGTRLTVT.

This clonotype has at least ten counts. This sequence joins TRBV7-2 and TRBJ1-1; D ambiguous. Germline lookup yields CDR1 SGHTA and CDR2 FQGNSA. V lost 5 bases and J 5 bases, leaving 9 bases between the germline ends. The CDR3 contains 12 residues. CDR3 residues: CASSPAGTEAFF. The CDR3 nucleotides are TGTGCCAGCAGCCCCGCTGGGACTGAAGCTTTCTTT.

Notes on this clonotype: At one end the junction does not follow the germline gene, possibly because of a read error. This rearrangement joins TRBV10-3 to TRBJ2-6; possible D gene TRBD1, 5 bases. CDR1 is ENHRY and CDR2 is SYGVKD in the germline V gene. The CDR3 length is 13 residues. Here the CDR3 DNA reads TGTGCCATCAGTGAGCCTGGGGCCAACGTCTTGACTTTC. Amino acids: CAISEPGANVLTF.

A remark on this clonotype: An end of the junction differs from the germline gene, which may be a read error. This sequence joins TRBV7-2 and TRBJ2-5; 13 bases fit TRBD2. The CDR3 contains 20 residues. Germline CDR1 is SGHTA and CDR2 is FQGNSA. CDR3: CASSQATTRLAGGLLETQYF. The CDR3 DNA is TGCGCCAGCAGCCAGGCCACGACGAGACTAGCGGGGGGCCTACTGGAGACCCAGTACTTC.

This clonotype turned up a few times. The rearrangement joins TRBV19 to TRBJ1-1; D ambiguous. The CDR3 sequence is 12 residues long. The germline V and J ends were trimmed by 3 bases and 7 bases, with 9 bases remaining between them. Per the germline V gene, CDR1 is LNHDA and CDR2 is SQIVND (reference sequence). DNA of the CDR3: TGTGCCAGTAGTATTGGGCGGAGTGAAGCTTTCTTT. This gives the protein CASSIGRSEAFF. The variable domain in full, completed from reference TRBV19 and TRBJ1-1, reads DGGITQSPKYLFRKEGQNVTLSCEQNLNHDAMYWYRQDPGQGLRLIYYSQIVNDFQKGDIAEGYSVSREKKESFPLTVTSAQKNPTAFYLCASSIGRSEAFFGQGTRLTVV.

The chain is built from TRBV19 and TRBJ1-5; 9 positions agree with TRBD1. This CDR3 spans 15 amino acids. V lost 5 bases to trimming and J lost 5 bases; unmatched junction nucleotides: 7. CDR1 is LNHDA, CDR2 SQIVND, per germline (reference sequence). Here the CDR3 DNA reads TGTGCCAGTAGTGCCGGACAGGGGCCTTATCAGCCCCAGCATTTT. Residues: CASSAGQGPYQPQHF. Looking up the rest from reference TRBV19 and TRBJ1-5 gives the full variable domain: DGGITQSPKYLFRKEGQNVTLSCEQNLNHDAMYWYRQDPGQGLRLIYYSQIVNDFQKGDIAEGYSVSREKKESFPLTVTSAQKNPTAFYLCASSAGQGPYQPQHFGDGTRLSIL.

Many counts were recorded for this clonotype. This chain connects TRBV10-2 to TRBJ2-5, with TRBD2 identical over 8 bases. The CDR3 loop spans 14 amino acids. V shed 5 bases and J 5 bases; nucleotides not matched to a gene: 7. The germline V gene has CDR1 WSHSY and CDR2 SAAADI. Here the CDR3 reads CASSSGGPAETQYF. Written as DNA, the CDR3 is TGCGCCAGCAGTTCGGGAGGGCCAGCGGAGACCCAGTACTTC.

A few counts support this clonotype. The J gene is TRBJ1-2, the V gene TRBV6-5; unclear D gene. Trimming pared 3 bases from V and 6 bases from J, leaving 11 bases between. This CDR3 contains 13 residues. The germline V gene encodes CDR1 MNHEY and CDR2 SVGAGI. As DNA, the CDR3 is TGTGCCAGCAGTTATCTGACGAGCCATGGCTACACCTTC. Translated, it gives CASSYLTSHGYTF.